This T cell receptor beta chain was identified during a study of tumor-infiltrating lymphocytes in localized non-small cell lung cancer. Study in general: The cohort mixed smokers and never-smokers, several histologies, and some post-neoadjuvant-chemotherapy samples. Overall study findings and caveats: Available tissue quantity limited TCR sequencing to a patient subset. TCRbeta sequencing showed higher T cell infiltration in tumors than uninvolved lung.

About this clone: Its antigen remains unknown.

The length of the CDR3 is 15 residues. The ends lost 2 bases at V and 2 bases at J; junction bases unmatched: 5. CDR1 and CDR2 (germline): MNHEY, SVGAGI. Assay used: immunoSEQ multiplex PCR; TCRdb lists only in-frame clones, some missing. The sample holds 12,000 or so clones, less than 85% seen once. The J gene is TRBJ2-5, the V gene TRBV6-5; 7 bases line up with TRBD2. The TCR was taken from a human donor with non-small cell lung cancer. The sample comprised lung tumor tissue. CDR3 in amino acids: CASSYGLGTQETQYF. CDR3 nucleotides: TGTGCCAGCAGTTACGGACTAGGCACGCAAGAGACCCAGTACTTC.